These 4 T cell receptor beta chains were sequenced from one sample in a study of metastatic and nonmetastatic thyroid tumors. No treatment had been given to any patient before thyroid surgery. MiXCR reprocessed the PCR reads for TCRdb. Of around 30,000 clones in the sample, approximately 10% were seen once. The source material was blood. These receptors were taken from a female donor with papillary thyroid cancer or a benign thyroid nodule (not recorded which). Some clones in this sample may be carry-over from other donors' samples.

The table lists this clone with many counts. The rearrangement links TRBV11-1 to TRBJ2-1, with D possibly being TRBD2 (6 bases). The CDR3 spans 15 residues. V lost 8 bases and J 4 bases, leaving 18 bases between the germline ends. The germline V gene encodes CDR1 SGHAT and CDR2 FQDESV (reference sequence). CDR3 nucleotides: TGTGCCAGCGGACCGACTAGAATTCCTTACAATGAGCAGTTCTTC. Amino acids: CASGPTRIPYNEQFF.

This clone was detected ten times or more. The CDR3 DNA is TGTGCCACCAGTGGAGGGGACAGGGGTCAAGAAAAACTGTTTTTT. Its protein product is CATSGGDRGQEKLFF. The rearrangement joins TRBV24-1 to TRBJ1-4; 10 bases line up with TRBD1. The CDR3 length is 15 residues. Germline V CDR1 and CDR2: KGHDR, SFDVKD. V was clipped by 5 bases and J by 8 bases; unmatched bases: 7.

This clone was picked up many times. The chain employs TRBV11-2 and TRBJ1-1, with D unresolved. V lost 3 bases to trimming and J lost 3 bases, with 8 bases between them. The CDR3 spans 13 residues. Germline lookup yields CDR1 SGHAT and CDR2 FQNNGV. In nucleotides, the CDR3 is TGTGCCAGCAGCTTCCAGGACTACACTGAAGCTTTCTTT. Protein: CASSFQDYTEAFF.

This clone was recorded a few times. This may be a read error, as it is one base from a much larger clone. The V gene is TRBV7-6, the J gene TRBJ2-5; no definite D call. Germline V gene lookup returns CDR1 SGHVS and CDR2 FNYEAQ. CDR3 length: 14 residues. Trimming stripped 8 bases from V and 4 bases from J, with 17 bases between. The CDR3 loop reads CASDPDTSRETQYF. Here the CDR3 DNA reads TGTGCCAGCGACCCAGACACGTCGCGAGAGACCCAGTACTTC.